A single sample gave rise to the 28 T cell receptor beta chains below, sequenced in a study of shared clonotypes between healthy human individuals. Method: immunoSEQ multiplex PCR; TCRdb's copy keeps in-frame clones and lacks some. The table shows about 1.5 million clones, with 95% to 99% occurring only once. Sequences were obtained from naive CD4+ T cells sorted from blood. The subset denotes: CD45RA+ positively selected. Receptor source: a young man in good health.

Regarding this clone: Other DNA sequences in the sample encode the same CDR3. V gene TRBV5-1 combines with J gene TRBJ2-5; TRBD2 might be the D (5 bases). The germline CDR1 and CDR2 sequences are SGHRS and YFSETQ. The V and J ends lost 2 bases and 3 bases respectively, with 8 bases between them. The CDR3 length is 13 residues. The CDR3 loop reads CASSFGVEETQYF. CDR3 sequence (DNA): TGCGCCAGCAGCTTCGGGGTCGAAGAGACCCAGTACTTC.

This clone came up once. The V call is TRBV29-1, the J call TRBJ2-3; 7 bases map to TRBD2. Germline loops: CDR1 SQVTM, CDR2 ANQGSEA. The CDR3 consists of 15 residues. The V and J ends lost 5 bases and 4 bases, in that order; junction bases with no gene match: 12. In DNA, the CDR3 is TGCAGCGTTCCCCGGGGAGCGGGATTCCCAGATACGCAGTATTTT. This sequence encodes CSVPRGAGFPDTQYF.

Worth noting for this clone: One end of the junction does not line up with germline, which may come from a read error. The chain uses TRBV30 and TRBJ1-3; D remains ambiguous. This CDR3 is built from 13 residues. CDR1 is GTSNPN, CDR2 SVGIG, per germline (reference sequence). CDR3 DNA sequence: TGTGCCTGGAGTGTACAAGGAGGAGCCGGCCGTGGTTTT. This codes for CAWSVQGGAGRGF.

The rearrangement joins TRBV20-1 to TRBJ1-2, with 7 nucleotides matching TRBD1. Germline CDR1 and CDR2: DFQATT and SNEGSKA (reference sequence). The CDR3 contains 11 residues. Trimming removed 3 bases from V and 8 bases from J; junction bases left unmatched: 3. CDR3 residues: CSASRGEGYTF. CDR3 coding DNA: TGCAGTGCTAGCAGGGGGGAAGGCTACACCTTC.

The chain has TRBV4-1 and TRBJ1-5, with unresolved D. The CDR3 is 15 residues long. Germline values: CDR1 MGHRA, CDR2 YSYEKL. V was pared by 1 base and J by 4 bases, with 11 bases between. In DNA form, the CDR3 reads TGCGCCAGCAGCCAAGTGGGTAGGAGGAATCAGCCCCAGCATTTT. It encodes CASSQVGRRNQPQHF.

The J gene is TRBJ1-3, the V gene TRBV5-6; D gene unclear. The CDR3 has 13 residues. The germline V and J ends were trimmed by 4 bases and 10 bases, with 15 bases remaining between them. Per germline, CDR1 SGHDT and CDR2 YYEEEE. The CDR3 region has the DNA TGTGCCAGCAGCCCTCTTAATACAGTGACCATATATTTT. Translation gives CASSPLNTVTIYF.

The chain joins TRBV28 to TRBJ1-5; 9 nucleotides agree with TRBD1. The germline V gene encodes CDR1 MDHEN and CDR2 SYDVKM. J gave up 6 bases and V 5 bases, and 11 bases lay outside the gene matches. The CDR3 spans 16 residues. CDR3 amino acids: CASSPGTGKDLQPQHF. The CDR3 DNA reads TGTGCCAGCAGTCCCGGGACAGGGAAAGATCTTCAGCCCCAGCATTTT.

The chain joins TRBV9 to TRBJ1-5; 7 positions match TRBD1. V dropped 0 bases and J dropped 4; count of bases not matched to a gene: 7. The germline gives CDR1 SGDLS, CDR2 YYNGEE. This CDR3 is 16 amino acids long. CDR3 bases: TGTGCCAGCAGCGTAGGGACAGGTACCTTTAATCAGCCCCAGCATTTT. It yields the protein CASSVGTGTFNQPQHF.

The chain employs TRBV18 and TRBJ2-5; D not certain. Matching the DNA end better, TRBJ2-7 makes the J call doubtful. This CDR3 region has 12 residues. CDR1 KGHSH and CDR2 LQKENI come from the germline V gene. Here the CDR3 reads CASSPTIDEQYF. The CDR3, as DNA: TGTGCCAGCTCACCGACCATTGACGAGCAGTACTTC.

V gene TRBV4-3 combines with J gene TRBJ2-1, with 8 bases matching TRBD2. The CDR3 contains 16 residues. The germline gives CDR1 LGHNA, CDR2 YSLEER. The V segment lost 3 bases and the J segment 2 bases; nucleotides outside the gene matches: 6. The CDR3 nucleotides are TGCGCCAGCAGCCACCAAGCGGGAGCCACCTACAATGAGCAGTTCTTC. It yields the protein CASSHQAGATYNEQFF.

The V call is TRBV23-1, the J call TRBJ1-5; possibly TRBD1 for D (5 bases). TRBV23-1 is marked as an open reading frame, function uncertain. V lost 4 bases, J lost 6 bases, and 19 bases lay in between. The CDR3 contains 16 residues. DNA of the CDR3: TGCGCCAGCAGTCGGGAAGCAGGGCGCCTTAGTCAGCCCCAGCATTTT. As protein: CASSREAGRLSQPQHF.

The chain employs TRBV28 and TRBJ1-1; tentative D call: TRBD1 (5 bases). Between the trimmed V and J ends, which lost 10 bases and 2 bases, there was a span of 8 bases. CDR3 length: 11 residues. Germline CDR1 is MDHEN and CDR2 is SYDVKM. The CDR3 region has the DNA TGTGCCACCAGGGTAAACACTGAAGCTTTCTTT. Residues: CATRVNTEAFF. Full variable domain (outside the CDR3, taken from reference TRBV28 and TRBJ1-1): DVKVTQSSRYLVKRTGEKVFLECVQDMDHENMFWYRQDPGLGLRLIYFSYDVKMKEKGDIPEGYSVSREKKERFSLILESASTNQTSMYLCATRVNTEAFFGQGTRLTVV.

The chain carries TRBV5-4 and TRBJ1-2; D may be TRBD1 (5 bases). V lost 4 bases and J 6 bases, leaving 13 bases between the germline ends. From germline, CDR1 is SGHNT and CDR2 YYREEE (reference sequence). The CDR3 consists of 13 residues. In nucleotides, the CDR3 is TGTGCCAGCAGCCCTAGGGGCGGAGATGGCTACACCTTC. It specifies CASSPRGGDGYTF.

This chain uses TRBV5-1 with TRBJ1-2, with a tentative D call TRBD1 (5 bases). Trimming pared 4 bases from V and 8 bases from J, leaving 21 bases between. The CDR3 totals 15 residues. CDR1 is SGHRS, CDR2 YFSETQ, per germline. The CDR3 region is CASSITGTRNEGYTF. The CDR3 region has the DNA TGCGCCAGCAGCATAACCGGGACCCGAAACGAGGGCTACACCTTC.

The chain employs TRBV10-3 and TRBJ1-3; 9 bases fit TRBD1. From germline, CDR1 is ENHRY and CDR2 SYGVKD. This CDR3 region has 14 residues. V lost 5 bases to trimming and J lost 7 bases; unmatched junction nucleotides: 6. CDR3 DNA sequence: TGTGCCATCAGTCAGGACAGGGGTACGAACACCATATATTTT. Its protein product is CAISQDRGTNTIYF.

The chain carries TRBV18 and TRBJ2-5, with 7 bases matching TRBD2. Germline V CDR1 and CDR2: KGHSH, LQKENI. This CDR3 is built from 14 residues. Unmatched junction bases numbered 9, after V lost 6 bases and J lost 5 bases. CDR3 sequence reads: CASSPTSMAETQYF. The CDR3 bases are TGTGCCAGCTCCCCGACTAGCATGGCTGAGACCCAGTACTTC. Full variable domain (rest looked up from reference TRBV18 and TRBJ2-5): NAGVMQNPRHLVRRRGQEARLRCSPMKGHSHVYWYRQLPEEGLKFMVYLQKENIIDESGMPKERFSAEFPKEGPSILRIQQVVRGDSAAYFCASSPTSMAETQYFGPGTRLLVL.

As DNA, the CDR3 is TGTGCCAGCAGGAGGTTGATAGGCTCCTACAATGAGCAGTTCTTC. It yields the protein CASRRLIGSYNEQFF. V gene TRBV6-5 combines with J gene TRBJ2-1, with D unresolved. The germline V gene has CDR1 MNHEY and CDR2 SVGAGI. This CDR3 region has 15 residues. V lost 6 bases to trimming and J lost 0 bases, with 12 bases between them.

CDR3 loop: CASSHGTGRNQPQHF. CDR3 bases: TGCGCCAGCAGCCACGGGACAGGGCGTAATCAGCCCCAGCATTTT. J is TRBJ1-5 and V is TRBV5-1; 9 bases align to TRBD1. Germline CDR1 reads SGHRS; CDR2 reads YFSETQ. The CDR3 totals 15 residues. Germline trimming cut 4 bases from V and 4 bases from J; bases unmatched to any gene: 6.

CDR3 loop: CASSQQGARSGTEAFF. CDR3 coding DNA: TGTGCCAGCAGTCAACAGGGGGCGCGAAGCGGCACTGAAGCTTTCTTT. The chain carries TRBV2 and TRBJ1-1; 9 bases line up with TRBD1. Germline CDR1 reads SNHLY; CDR2 reads FYNNEI. The CDR3 spans 16 residues. V lost 5 bases, J lost 4 bases, and 11 bases stayed unmatched. Drawing the rest from reference TRBV2 and TRBJ1-1, the complete variable domain is EPEVTQTPSHQVTQMGQEVILRCVPISNHLYFYWYRQILGQKVEFLVSFYNNEISEKSEIFDDQFSVERPDGSNFTLKIRSTKLEDSAMYFCASSQQGARSGTEAFFGQGTRLTVV.

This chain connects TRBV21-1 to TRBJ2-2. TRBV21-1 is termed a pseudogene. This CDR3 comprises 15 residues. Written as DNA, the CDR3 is TGTGCCAGCAGCAAAAACGGCGCGAACACCGGGGAGCTGTTTTTT. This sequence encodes CASSKNGANTGELFF.

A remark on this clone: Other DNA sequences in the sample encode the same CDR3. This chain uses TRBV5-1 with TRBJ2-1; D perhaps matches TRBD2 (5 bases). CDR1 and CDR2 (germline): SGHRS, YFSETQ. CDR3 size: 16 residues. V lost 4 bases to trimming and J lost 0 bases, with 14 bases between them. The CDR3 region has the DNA TGCGCCAGCAGCCTATTAGCGTCTAGCTCCTACAATGAGCAGTTCTTC. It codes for CASSLLASSSYNEQFF.

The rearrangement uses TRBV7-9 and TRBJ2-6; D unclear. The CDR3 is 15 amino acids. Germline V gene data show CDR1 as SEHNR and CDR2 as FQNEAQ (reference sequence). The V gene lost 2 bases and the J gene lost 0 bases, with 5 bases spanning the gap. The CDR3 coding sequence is TGTGCCAGCAGCTTAAGTAGCTCTGGGGCCAACGTCCTGACTTTC. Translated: CASSLSSSGANVLTF.

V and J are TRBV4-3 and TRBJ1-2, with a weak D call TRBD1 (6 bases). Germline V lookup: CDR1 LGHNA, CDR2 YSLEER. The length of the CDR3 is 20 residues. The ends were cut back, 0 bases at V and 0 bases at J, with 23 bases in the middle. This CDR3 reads CASSQDLAATGGRANYGYTF. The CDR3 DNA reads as TGCGCCAGCAGCCAAGACCTTGCGGCCACCGGGGGCAGGGCTAACTATGGCTACACCTTC.

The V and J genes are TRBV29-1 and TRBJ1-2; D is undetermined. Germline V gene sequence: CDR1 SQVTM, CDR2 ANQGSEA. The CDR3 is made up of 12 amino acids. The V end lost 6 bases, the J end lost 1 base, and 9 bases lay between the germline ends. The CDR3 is CSVIGINYGYTF. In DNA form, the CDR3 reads TGCAGCGTCATCGGGATTAACTATGGCTACACCTTC. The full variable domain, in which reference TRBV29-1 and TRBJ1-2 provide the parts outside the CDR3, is SAVISQKPSRDICQRGTSLTIQCQVDSQVTMMFWYRQQPGQSLTLIATANQGSEATYESGFVIDKFPISRPNLTFSTLTVSNMSPEDSSIYLCSVIGINYGYTFGSGTRLTVV.

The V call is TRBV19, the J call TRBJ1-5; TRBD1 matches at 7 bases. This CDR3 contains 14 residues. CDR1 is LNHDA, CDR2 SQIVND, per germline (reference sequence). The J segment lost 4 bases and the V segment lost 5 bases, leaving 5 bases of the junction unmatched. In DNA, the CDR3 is TGTGCCAGTAGTCGACAGGGTCGGAATCAGCCCCAGCATTTT. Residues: CASSRQGRNQPQHF.

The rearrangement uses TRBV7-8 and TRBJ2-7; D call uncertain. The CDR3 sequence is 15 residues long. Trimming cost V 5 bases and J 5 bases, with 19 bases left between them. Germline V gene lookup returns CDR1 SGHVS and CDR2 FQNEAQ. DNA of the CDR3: TGTGCCAGCAGCAAGCGACCCTCACTGATCGACGAGCAGTACTTC. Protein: CASSKRPSLIDEQYF.

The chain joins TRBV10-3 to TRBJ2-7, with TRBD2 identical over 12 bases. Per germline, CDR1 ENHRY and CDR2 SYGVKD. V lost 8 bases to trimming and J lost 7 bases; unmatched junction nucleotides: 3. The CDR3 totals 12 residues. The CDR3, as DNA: TGTGCCATCTCTAGCGGGAGGGATGAGCAGTACTTC. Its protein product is CAISSGRDEQYF.

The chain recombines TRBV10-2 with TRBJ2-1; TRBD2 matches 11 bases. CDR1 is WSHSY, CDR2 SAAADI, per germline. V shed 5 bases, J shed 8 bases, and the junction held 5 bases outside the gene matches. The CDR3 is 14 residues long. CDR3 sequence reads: CASSPGTSGYEQFF. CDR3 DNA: TGCGCCAGCAGTCCCGGGACTAGCGGATATGAGCAGTTCTTC.